The next 21 T cell receptor beta chains were all read from a single sample in a study of graft-versus-host responses after intestinal transplantation. Some clones are missing from TCRdb's copy, which holds only in-frame ones; the method was immunoSEQ multiplex PCR. Counted here are about 130,000 clones, 92% occurring once; the ten biggest clones make up roughly 0.19%. These receptors lack a known antigen. The material was unstimulated CD4+ T cells sorted from spleen or lymph node cells, obtained before intestinal transplant. These TCRs come from a human donor who received an intestinal transplant.

This chain connects TRBV5-1 to TRBJ2-5; D is undetermined. CDR1 and CDR2 from the germline V gene are SGHRS and YFSETQ. There are 15 residues in the CDR3. The V and J ends lost 3 bases and 5 bases respectively, with 17 bases between them. The chain's CDR3 is CASSSLGPLGETQYF. In DNA form, the CDR3 reads TGCGCCAGCAGCTCACTCGGACCCCTAGGGGAGACCCAGTACTTC.

This clone showed up just once. The gene calls are TRBV7-2 and TRBJ2-3; 13 nucleotides match TRBD2. V shed 1 base, J shed 0 bases, and the junction held 7 bases outside the gene matches. The germline gives CDR1 SGHTA, CDR2 FQGNSA. There are 19 residues in the CDR3. CDR3 sequence reads: CASSLVGTSGALSTDTQYF. CDR3 coding DNA: TGTGCCAGCAGCTTAGTCGGGACTAGCGGGGCTCTCAGCACAGATACGCAGTATTTT.

The J gene is TRBJ2-7, the V gene TRBV7-2, with no clear D. This CDR3 has 12 amino acids. V was cut by 5 bases and J by 2 bases, with 7 bases left in between. Germline loops: CDR1 SGHTA, CDR2 FQGNSA. The CDR3 DNA follows: TGTGCCAGCAGCCACGGGCCCTACGAGCAGTACTTC. The encoded protein is CASSHGPYEQYF.

The chain combines TRBV28 with TRBJ2-1, with 9 nucleotides matching TRBD1. Germline CDR1 reads MDHEN; CDR2 reads SYDVKM. V shed 2 bases, J shed 8 bases, and the junction held 7 bases outside the gene matches. There are 15 residues in the CDR3. The CDR3 bases are TGTGCCAGCAGTTTAGCGGACAGGGGACGGGATGAGCAGTTCTTC. The encoded protein is CASSLADRGRDEQFF.

Only one count was recorded for this clone. The genes are TRBV7-2 and TRBJ2-5; TRBD1 matches 9 bases. The CDR3 consists of 14 residues. Unmatched junction bases numbered 6, after V lost 5 bases and J lost 5 bases. Looked up from germline, CDR1 is SGHTA and CDR2 is FQGNSA. As DNA, the CDR3 is TGTGCCAGCAGCGTGGGACAGGGCGGGGAGACCCAGTACTTC. Translating it yields CASSVGQGGETQYF.

The chain has TRBV7-3 and TRBJ2-3, with 9 positions matching TRBD1. The V gene end was trimmed by 5 bases and the J gene end by 6 bases; junction bases not matched to a gene: 6. Germline V lookup: CDR1 SGHTA, CDR2 FQGTGA. This CDR3 is built from 14 residues. CDR3 in DNA: TGTGCCAGCAGCCCCGGACAGGGGTGGGATACGCAGTATTTT. Translating it yields CASSPGQGWDTQYF.

This chain uses TRBV7-2 with TRBJ2-3, with no clear D. The CDR3 covers 13 residues. Germline CDR1 and CDR2: SGHTA and FQGNSA. Trimming took 0 bases from V and 0 from J, leaving 1 base between them. CDR3 sequence (DNA): TGTGCCAGCAGCTTAGCGAGCACAGATACGCAGTATTTT. It yields the protein CASSLASTDTQYF. Full variable domain (missing parts from reference TRBV7-2 and TRBJ2-3): GAGVSQSPSNKVTEKGKDVELRCDPISGHTALYWYRQSLGQGLEFLIYFQGNSAPDKSGLPSDRFSAERTGGSVSTLTIQRTQQEDSAVYLCASSLASTDTQYFGPGTRLTVL.

The J gene is TRBJ2-1, the V gene TRBV6-6; TRBD1 agrees at 10 bases. This CDR3 contains 14 residues. V was clipped by 5 bases and J by 7 bases; unmatched bases: 5. Germline V gives CDR1 MNHNY, CDR2 SVGAGI (reference sequence). As DNA, the CDR3 is TGTGCCAGCAGTCAGGGACAGGGGCGGAATGAGCAGTTCTTC. Amino acids: CASSQGQGRNEQFF.

The V gene is TRBV5-1, the J gene TRBJ2-7; D is unresolved. The ends were cut back, 1 base at V and 2 bases at J, with 10 bases in the middle. Germline V gene data show CDR1 as SGHRS and CDR2 as YFSETQ. The CDR3 consists of 14 residues. The CDR3 loop is CASSLTHSTYEQYF. As DNA, the CDR3 is TGCGCCAGCAGCTTGACACATAGTACCTACGAGCAGTACTTC.

The chain employs TRBV2 and TRBJ2-7; 10 bases fit TRBD2. Germline V gene sequence: CDR1 SNHLY, CDR2 FYNNEI. V shed 4 bases and J 7 bases; nucleotides not matched to a gene: 7. This CDR3 has 14 residues. The CDR3 DNA sequence: TGTGCCAGCAGTGTGGGTAGCGGGAGGTTTGAGCAGTACTTC. It translates to CASSVGSGRFEQYF. Together with reference TRBV2 and TRBJ2-7, the CDR3 gives the full variable domain: EPEVTQTPSHQVTQMGQEVILRCVPISNHLYFYWYRQILGQKVEFLVSFYNNEISEKSEIFDDQFSVERPDGSNFTLKIRSTKLEDSAMYFCASSVGSGRFEQYFGPGTRLTVT.

Of note for this clone: The same CDR3 arises from other DNA sequences in this sample as well. The gene calls are TRBV7-8 and TRBJ2-7; 13 nucleotides agree with TRBD2. Germline V gene lookup returns CDR1 SGHVS and CDR2 FQNEAQ. Trimming cost V 4 bases and J 0 bases; bases outside gene matches: 21. The CDR3 spans 22 residues. The CDR3 reads CASSSKPIRASGTSGASYEQYF. CDR3 DNA: TGTGCCAGCAGCTCTAAACCGATAAGAGCCTCCGGGACTAGCGGGGCCTCCTACGAGCAGTACTTC.

Turning to this clone: A read error may account for a junction end that differs from germline. The gene calls are TRBV5-1 and TRBJ2-2, with 8 bases matching TRBD2. This CDR3 contains 16 residues. CDR1 and CDR2 from the germline V gene are SGHRS and YFSETQ. CDR3 DNA: TGCGCCAACAGCTTGACTAGCGCCGCGAACACCGGGGAGCTGTTTTTT. Encoded protein: CANSLTSAANTGELFF.

As regards this clone: Other nucleotide sequences in the sample specify the same CDR3. The J gene is TRBJ2-2, the V gene TRBV19; TRBD1 is a possible D gene (6 bases). The CDR3 loop spans 15 amino acids. Germline V gives CDR1 LNHDA, CDR2 SQIVND (reference sequence). Trimming pared 2 bases from V and 9 bases from J, leaving 16 bases between. This CDR3 reads CASSIKGQMIRELFF. The CDR3 DNA reads as TGTGCCAGTAGTATAAAAGGACAGATGATCCGGGAGCTGTTTTTT. Combining the CDR3 with reference TRBV19 and TRBJ2-2 gives the whole variable domain DGGITQSPKYLFRKEGQNVTLSCEQNLNHDAMYWYRQDPGQGLRLIYYSQIVNDFQKGDIAEGYSVSREKKESFPLTVTSAQKNPTAFYLCASSIKGQMIRELFFGEGSRLTVL.

This rearrangement joins TRBV9 to TRBJ1-2; D possibly corresponds to TRBD1 (5 bases). Trimming removed 0 bases at V and 0 bases at J, with 12 bases between. The CDR3 totals 16 residues. In germline, CDR1 is SGDLS, CDR2 YYNGEE. CDR3 DNA sequence: TGTGCCAGCAGCGTAGTGTCAGACAGTTCTAACTATGGCTACACCTTC. Translating it yields CASSVVSDSSNYGYTF.

This clone has more than one count but fewer than ten. The chain uses TRBV21-1 and TRBJ2-7; the D segment call TRBD2 is taken from the table without a DNA check. TRBV21-1 is a pseudogene. The CDR3 is 15 residues long. The DNA for the CDR3 is TGTGCCAGCAACTCCGGGACTAGCGGATCCTACGAGCAGTACTTC. Amino acids: CASNSGTSGSYEQYF.

This clone showed up just a few times. V and J are TRBV6-4 and TRBJ1-3; D gene unclear. V was trimmed by 2 bases and J by 0 bases, leaving 14 bases between them. From germline, CDR1 is MRHNA and CDR2 SNTAGT. The CDR3 length is 17 residues. For the CDR3, the DNA is TGTGCCAGCAGTGACGGTTTCCCGGCTTTCTCTGGAAACACCATATATTTT. Translating gives CASSDGFPAFSGNTIYF.

The genes are TRBV28 and TRBJ1-4; 9 bases map to TRBD1. The length of the CDR3 is 14 residues. Unmatched junction bases numbered 5, after V lost 6 bases and J lost 6 bases. CDR1 and CDR2 (germline): MDHEN, SYDVKM. CDR3 loop: CASRTGGEDEKLFF. The CDR3 region has the DNA TGTGCCAGCAGAACAGGGGGCGAAGATGAAAAACTGTTTTTT.

The chain has TRBV7-2 and TRBJ2-3, with a possible D match to TRBD1 (6 bases). Germline V gene data show CDR1 as SGHTA and CDR2 as FQGNSA. V lost 5 bases and J 3 bases, leaving 9 bases between the germline ends. The CDR3 spans 13 residues. The DNA of the CDR3 is TGTGCCAGCAGCACGCAGGGGACAGATACGCAGTATTTT. Translated, it gives CASSTQGTDTQYF.

The chain has TRBV27 and TRBJ2-6; D not resolved. The CDR3 loop spans 14 amino acids. V was clipped by 3 bases and J by 0 bases, with 3 bases between them. Germline V gene data show CDR1 as MNHEY and CDR2 as SMNVEV (reference sequence). The CDR3 here is CASSLSSGANVLTF. DNA for the CDR3: TGTGCCAGCAGTTTGAGCTCTGGGGCCAACGTCCTGACTTTC.

The gene calls are TRBV5-1 and TRBJ2-3; D gene unclear. Germline CDR1 SGHRS, CDR2 YFSETQ. V lost 4 bases and J lost 5, with 5 bases in between. This CDR3 contains 11 residues. The CDR3 DNA is TGCGCCAGCAGCCTATTAGATACGCAGTATTTT. It yields the protein CASSLLDTQYF.

Turning to this clone: One end of the junction is discordant with germline, which a read error may explain. The chain uses TRBV5-1 and TRBJ2-7; D is undetermined. From germline, CDR1 is SGHRS and CDR2 YFSETQ. CDR3 length: 14 amino acids. CDR3 DNA: TGCGCCAGCAGCCCCGGCCCCCCCTCCAACGAGCAGTACTTC. Translation gives CASSPGPPSNEQYF.